Listed here are 18 T cell receptor beta chains from one sample, sequenced in a study of CD8 T cells in Susac syndrome. With random hexamers, 0.5 to 1 ug RNA was reverse transcribed. Each CDR3 protein is one row after TCRdb ran MiXCR on the immunoSEQ multiplex PCR reads. The table lists roughly 220,000 distinct CDR3 sequences, about 94% of them singletons. Material for sequencing was CD4+ T cells from PBMCs. These receptors were obtained from a human donor with Susac syndrome.

The rearrangement joins TRBV20-1 to TRBJ2-7; D is perhaps TRBD1 or TRBD2 (6 bases each). The CDR3 runs to 14 residues. V lost 0 bases and J 2 bases, leaving 11 bases between the germline ends. CDR1 DFQATT and CDR2 SNEGSKA come from the germline V gene (reference sequence). The CDR3 nucleotides read TGCAGTGCTAGAGATGTCGGGGGCCCCTACGAGCAGTACTTC. It translates to CSARDVGGPYEQYF.

This chain joins TRBV20-1 and TRBJ2-3, with 7 bases lining up with TRBD1. From germline, CDR1 is DFQATT and CDR2 SNEGSKA (reference sequence). With V trimmed by 5 bases and J by 0 bases, 11 bases remained unmatched. This CDR3 contains 16 residues. The CDR3 DNA is TGCAGTGCTCGGATTGGGCAGGGGGTTAGCACAGATACGCAGTATTTT. Amino acid sequence: CSARIGQGVSTDTQYF.

The J gene is TRBJ1-1, the V gene TRBV30; 7 positions agree with TRBD1. The trim removed 3 bases at V and 9 bases at J, leaving 10 bases unmatched. The CDR3 spans 13 residues. Germline V gene data show CDR1 as GTSNPN and CDR2 as SVGIG (reference sequence). CDR3 bases: TGTGCCTGGAGACTCTCACAGGGGTACAAAGCTTTCTTT. Translating gives CAWRLSQGYKAFF. Variable domain in full (rest from reference TRBV30 and TRBJ1-1): SQTIHQWPATLVQPVGSPLSLECTVEGTSNPNLYWYRQAAGRGLQLLFYSVGIGQISSEVPQNLSASRPQDRQFILSSKKLLLSDSGFYLCAWRLSQGYKAFFGQGTRLTVV.

This chain links TRBV3-1 with TRBJ1-1; 10 nucleotides align to TRBD1. The V gene's germline CDR1 is LGHDT and CDR2 YNNKEL (reference sequence). Unmatched junction bases numbered 8, after V lost 6 bases and J lost 4 bases. The CDR3 spans 15 residues. Here the CDR3 reads CASSRLRDRGTEAFF. The CDR3 bases are TGTGCCAGCAGTCGCTTAAGGGACAGGGGCACTGAAGCTTTCTTT.

CDR3 sequence reads: CASSFGQGRVTQYF. CDR3 nucleotide sequence: TGTGCCAGCAGTTTCGGACAGGGCCGCGTCACGCAGTATTTT. J is TRBJ2-3 and V is TRBV27; the match to TRBD1 covers 8 bases. Germline V gene lookup returns CDR1 MNHEY and CDR2 SMNVEV (reference sequence). The CDR3 has 14 residues. The V segment lost 3 bases and the J segment 9 bases; nucleotides outside the gene matches: 8.

V gene TRBV30 combines with J gene TRBJ2-3, with D possibly matching TRBD1 (5 bases). The germline V gene has CDR1 GTSNPN and CDR2 SVGIG (reference sequence). The CDR3 runs 11 residues. Trimming removed 3 bases from V and 4 bases from J, with 5 bases in between. In nucleotides, the CDR3 is TGTGCCTGGAGGACAGCAGATACGCAGTATTTT. Translation: CAWRTADTQYF.

The rearrangement uses TRBV20-1 and TRBJ1-1; no clear D. This CDR3 comprises 12 residues. With 6 bases removed from V and 2 bases from J, the gap between germline ends came to 10 bases. Germline CDR1 DFQATT, CDR2 SNEGSKA (reference sequence). The CDR3 is CSAGGSNTEAFF. The CDR3 DNA reads TGCAGTGCCGGAGGTAGTAACACTGAAGCTTTCTTT.

This chain links TRBV5-1 with TRBJ2-5; weak D call: TRBD2 (6 bases). Looked up from germline, CDR1 is SGHRS and CDR2 is YFSETQ. V was pared by 0 bases and J by 2 bases, with 14 bases between. The CDR3 totals 16 residues. In nucleotides, the CDR3 is TGCGCCAGCAGCTTGGGTCCCGCTAGCGTTCAAGAGACCCAGTACTTC. The encoded protein is CASSLGPASVQETQYF.

The J gene is TRBJ1-2, the V gene TRBV30; a weak D match, TRBD1 (5 bases). There are 13 residues in the CDR3. Trimming shortened V by 2 bases and J by 5 bases, and 12 bases separated the two germline ends. In germline, CDR1 is GTSNPN, CDR2 SVGIG (reference sequence). CDR3 in amino acids: CAWSPGTEYGYTF. CDR3 nucleotides: TGTGCCTGGAGTCCCGGGACCGAGTATGGCTACACCTTC.

The rearrangement joins TRBV20-1 to TRBJ2-2; 8 bases are shared with TRBD1. CDR3 length: 15 amino acids. CDR1 and CDR2 from the germline V gene are DFQATT and SNEGSKA (reference sequence). Trimming took 5 bases from V and 7 from J; bases not matched to a gene: 12. The CDR3 sequence: CSAPATGGIGGELFF. For the CDR3, the DNA is TGCAGTGCTCCAGCAACAGGGGGAATCGGCGGGGAGCTGTTTTTT.

The rearrangement joins TRBV2 to TRBJ2-2; TRBD2 is a possible D gene (6 bases). There are 16 residues in the CDR3. Trimming took 4 bases from V and 2 from J, leaving 14 bases between them. Germline V gene data show CDR1 as SNHLY and CDR2 as FYNNEI. The CDR3 coding sequence is TGTGCCAGCAGTGCCTTTGGCGGGGCTAACACCGGGGAGCTGTTTTTT. It yields the protein CASSAFGGANTGELFF.

The gene calls are TRBV7-2 and TRBJ2-6; D is unclear. The V gene lost 9 bases and the J gene lost 0 bases, with 6 bases spanning the gap. Germline lookup yields CDR1 SGHTA and CDR2 FQGNSA. The CDR3 extends over 13 amino acids. The CDR3 sequence: CARGGSGANVLTF. CDR3 nucleotides: TGTGCCAGGGGCGGCTCTGGGGCCAACGTCCTGACTTTC.

The chain carries TRBV25-1 and TRBJ2-1; D ambiguous. The V gene's germline CDR1 is MGHDK and CDR2 SYGVNS. The CDR3 length is 13 residues. Trimming left V 2 bases short and J 9 bases short, with 11 bases between. Here the CDR3 reads CASSEPGDGEQFF. The CDR3 DNA sequence: TGTGCCAGCAGTGAACCCGGAGATGGTGAGCAGTTCTTC.

The chain joins TRBV5-6 to TRBJ1-1; a weak D match, TRBD1 (6 bases). V lost 3 bases, J lost 4 bases, and 13 bases lay in between. CDR3 length equals 14 residues. The germline gives CDR1 SGHDT, CDR2 YYEEEE. CDR3 sequence (DNA): TGTGCCAGCAGCTACACAGGGTTTGTCACTGAAGCTTTCTTT. Translating gives CASSYTGFVTEAFF. Using reference TRBV5-6 and TRBJ1-1 for the parts outside the CDR3, the full variable domain is DAGVTQSPTHLIKTRGQQVTLRCSPKSGHDTVSWYQQALGQGPQFIFQYYEEEERQRGNFPDRFSGHQFPNYSSELNVNALLLGDSALYLCASSYTGFVTEAFFGQGTRLTVV.

This chain uses TRBV7-2 with TRBJ1-2, with D possibly being TRBD1 (5 bases). CDR1 is SGHTA and CDR2 is FQGNSA in the germline V gene. There are 14 residues in the CDR3. V was cut by 5 bases and J by 5 bases, with 15 bases left in between. The DNA for the CDR3 is TGTGCCAGCAGCCCCCCCAGGGAGGGATATGGCTACACCTTC. It codes for CASSPPREGYGYTF.

V usage is TRBV3-1 and J usage is TRBJ1-1; D might be TRBD1 (5 bases). CDR1 and CDR2 (germline): LGHDT, YNNKEL (reference sequence). Trimming pared 4 bases from V and 1 base from J, leaving 13 bases between. The CDR3 consists of 15 residues. The CDR3 DNA is TGTGCCAGCAGCCGTCTTGCGGGGACGAACACTGAAGCTTTCTTT. It is translated as CASSRLAGTNTEAFF.

The chain links TRBV28 to TRBJ1-2; D possibly corresponds to TRBD1 (6 bases). Germline V CDR1 and CDR2: MDHEN, SYDVKM. V was pared by 7 bases and J by 4 bases, with 19 bases between. This CDR3 spans 15 amino acids. Here the CDR3 DNA reads TGTGCCAGCACCTTACAGGGTTTAGGGGGCTATGGCTACACCTTC. This translates into CASTLQGLGGYGYTF.

The chain carries TRBV28 and TRBJ2-7; perhaps TRBD2 as D (6 bases). Germline CDR1 MDHEN, CDR2 SYDVKM. The CDR3 has 11 amino acids. Trimming took off 8 bases at V and 6 bases at J, with 11 bases between the two ends. The CDR3 sequence is CASEGTSEQYF. DNA of the CDR3: TGTGCCAGCGAAGGGACTTCCGAGCAGTACTTC.